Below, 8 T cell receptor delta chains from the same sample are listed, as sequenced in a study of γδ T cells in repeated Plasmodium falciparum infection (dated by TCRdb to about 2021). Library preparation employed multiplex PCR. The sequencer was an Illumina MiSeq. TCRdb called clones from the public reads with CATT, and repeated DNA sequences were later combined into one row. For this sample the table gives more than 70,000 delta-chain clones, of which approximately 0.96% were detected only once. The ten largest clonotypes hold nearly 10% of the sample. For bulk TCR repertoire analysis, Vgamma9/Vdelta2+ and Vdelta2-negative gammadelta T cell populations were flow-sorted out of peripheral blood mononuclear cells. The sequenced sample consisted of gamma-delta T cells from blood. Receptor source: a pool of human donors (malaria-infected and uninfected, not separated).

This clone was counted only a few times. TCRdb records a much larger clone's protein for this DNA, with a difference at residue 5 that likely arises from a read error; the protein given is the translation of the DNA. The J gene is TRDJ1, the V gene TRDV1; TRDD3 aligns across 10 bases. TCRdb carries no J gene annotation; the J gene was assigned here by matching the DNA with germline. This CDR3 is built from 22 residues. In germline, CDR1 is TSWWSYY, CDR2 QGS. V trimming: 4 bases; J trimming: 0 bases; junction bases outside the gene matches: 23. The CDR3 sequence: CALGGLSYNVLLGDAYTDKLIF. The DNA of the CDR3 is TGTGCTCTTGGGGGACTAAGCTACAACGTCTTACTGGGGGATGCTTACACCGATAAACTCATCTTT.

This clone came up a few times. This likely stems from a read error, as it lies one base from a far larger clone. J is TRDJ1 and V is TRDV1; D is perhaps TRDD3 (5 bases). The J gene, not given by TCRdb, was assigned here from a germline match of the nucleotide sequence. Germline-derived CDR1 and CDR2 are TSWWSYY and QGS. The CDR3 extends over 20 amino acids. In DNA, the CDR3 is TGTGCTCTTGGGGAACCCCTTGGGCCCACCTGCCCTGGGTACACTGATAAACTCATCTTT. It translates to CALGEPLGPTCPGYTDKLIF.

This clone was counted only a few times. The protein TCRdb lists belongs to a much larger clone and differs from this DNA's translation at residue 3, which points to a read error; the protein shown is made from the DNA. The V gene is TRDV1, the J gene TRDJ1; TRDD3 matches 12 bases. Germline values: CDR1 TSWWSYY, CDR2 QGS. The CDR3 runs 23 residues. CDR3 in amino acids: CAVGETLGLPSVLGDTYTDKLIF. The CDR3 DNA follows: TGTGCTGTTGGGGAAACTTTAGGTCTTCCCTCGGTACTGGGGGATACTTACACCGATAAACTCATCTTT.

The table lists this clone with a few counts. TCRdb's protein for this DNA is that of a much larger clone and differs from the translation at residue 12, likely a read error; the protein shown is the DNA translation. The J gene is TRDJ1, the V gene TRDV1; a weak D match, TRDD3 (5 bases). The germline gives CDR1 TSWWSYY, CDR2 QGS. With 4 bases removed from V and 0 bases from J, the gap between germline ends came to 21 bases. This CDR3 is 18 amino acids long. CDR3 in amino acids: CALGAPRAGLGHTDKLIF. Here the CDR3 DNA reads TGTGCTCTTGGGGCACCTAGGGCTGGTTTGGGGCACACCGATAAACTCATCTTT.

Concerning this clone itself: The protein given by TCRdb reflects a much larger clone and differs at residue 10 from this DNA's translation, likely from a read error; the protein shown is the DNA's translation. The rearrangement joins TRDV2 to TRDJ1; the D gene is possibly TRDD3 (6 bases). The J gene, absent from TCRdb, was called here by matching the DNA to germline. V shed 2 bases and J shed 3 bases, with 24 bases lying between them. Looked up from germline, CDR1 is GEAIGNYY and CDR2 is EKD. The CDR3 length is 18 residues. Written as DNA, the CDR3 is TGTGCCTGTGACAGTATCCTGGGGCCACCTAATGGGGCCGATAAACTCATCTTT. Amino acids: CACDSILGPPNGADKLIF.

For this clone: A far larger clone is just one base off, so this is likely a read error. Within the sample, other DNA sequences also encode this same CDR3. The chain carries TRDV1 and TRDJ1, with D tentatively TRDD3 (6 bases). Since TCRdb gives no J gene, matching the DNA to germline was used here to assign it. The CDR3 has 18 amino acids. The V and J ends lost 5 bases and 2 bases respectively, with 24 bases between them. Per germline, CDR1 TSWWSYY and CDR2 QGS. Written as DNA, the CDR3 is TGTGCTCTTGGGACCTCGAGGTCCGTAGGGGATGAAACCGATAAACTCATCTTT. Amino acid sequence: CALGTSRSVGDETDKLIF.

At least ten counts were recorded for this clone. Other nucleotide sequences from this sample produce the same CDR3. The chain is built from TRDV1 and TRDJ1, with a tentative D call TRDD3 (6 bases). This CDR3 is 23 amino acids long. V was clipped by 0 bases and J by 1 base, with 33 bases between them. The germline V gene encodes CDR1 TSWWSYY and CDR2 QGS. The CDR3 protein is CALGELRRGDHRTTQKITDKLIF. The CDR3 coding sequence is TGTGCTCTTGGGGAACTAAGGAGGGGGGACCATCGTACAACACAAAAGATCACCGATAAACTCATCTTT.

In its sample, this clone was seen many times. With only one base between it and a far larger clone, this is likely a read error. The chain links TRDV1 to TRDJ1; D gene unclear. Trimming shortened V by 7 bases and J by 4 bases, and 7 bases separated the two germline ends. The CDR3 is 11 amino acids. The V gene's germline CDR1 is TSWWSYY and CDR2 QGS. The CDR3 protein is CALDMFDKLIF. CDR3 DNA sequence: TGTGCTCTTGACATGTTCGATAAACTCATCTTT.